This TCR beta chain stems from a study of Graves' ophthalmopathy and Graves' hyperthyroidism. Orbital computed tomography, together with clinical symptoms, serum thyroxine, TRAb and thyroid ultrasound, was used for diagnosis. Germline values: CDR1 SNHLY, CDR2 FYNNEI. The CDR3 runs to 15 residues. V lost 7 bases to trimming and J lost 0 bases, with 16 bases between them. Amplified TCR beta CDR3 regions were obtained using RNA transcripts as template. The first-round RT-PCR employed HTBI primers together with the Qiagen OneStep RT-PCR kit. A multiplex PCR was then performed as the second round. TCRdb reprocessed the multiplex PCR reads with MiXCR, giving one entry per CDR3 protein. Of some 250,000 distinct CDR3 sequences listed, around 42% are singletons.

This chain joins TRBV2 and TRBJ2-7, with a weak D call TRBD1 (6 bases). This sequence originates from an adult man with Graves' ophthalmopathy. Material: peripheral blood. The CDR3 loop is CASTPGQWGSYEQYF. CDR3 DNA: TGTGCCAGCACCCCGGGACAATGGGGCTCCTACGAGCAGTACTTC.